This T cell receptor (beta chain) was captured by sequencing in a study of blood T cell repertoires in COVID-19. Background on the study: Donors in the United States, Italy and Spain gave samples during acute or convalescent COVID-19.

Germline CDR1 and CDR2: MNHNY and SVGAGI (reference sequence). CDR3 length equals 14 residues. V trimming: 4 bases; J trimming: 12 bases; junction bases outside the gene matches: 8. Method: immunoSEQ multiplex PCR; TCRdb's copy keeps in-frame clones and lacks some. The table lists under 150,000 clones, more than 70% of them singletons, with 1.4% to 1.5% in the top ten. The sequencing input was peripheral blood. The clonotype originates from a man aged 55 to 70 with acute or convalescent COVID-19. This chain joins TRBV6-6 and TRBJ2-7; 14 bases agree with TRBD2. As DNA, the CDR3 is TGTGCCAGCAGTTCCCCGGGACTAGCGGGAGAAACGTACTTC. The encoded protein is CASSSPGLAGETYF.